This entry concerns a single TCR beta chain. Using immunoSEQ multiplex PCR, the repertoire was profiled, and TCRdb retains in-frame clones only, with some absent. The sample has approximately 120,000 clones, 70% to 85% seen once. The sample is drawn from a study of blood T cell repertoires in COVID-19. Deletions cut 4 bases from V and 0 bases from J, with 15 bases between. The CDR3 has 16 residues. Germline assignment: CDR1 SGHTS and CDR2 YDEGEE. The TCR was taken from a woman at least 80 years old with active or convalescent COVID-19. The chain links TRBV5-8 to TRBJ2-3; perhaps TRBD1 as D (6 bases). Sequences were obtained from peripheral blood. The CDR3 region has the DNA TGTGCCAGCAGCCGACGGCTAGGGGGAAGCACAGATACGCAGTATTTT. This encodes CASSRRLGGSTDTQYF.